The next 9 T cell receptor beta chains were all read from a single sample in a study of T cells after yellow fever vaccination. TCRdb re-called the 5' RACE reads through MiXCR, storing one row per CDR3 protein. The sample contains around 530,000 distinct CDR3 sequences, around a sixth of which appear only once. Sequencing used PBMCs, obtained around 5 days after the first yellow fever vaccination. These receptors came from a man aged 18 to 30 who received the YFV17D yellow fever vaccine.

A few counts support this clonotype. This chain joins TRBV4-1 and TRBJ2-1, with 10 bases aligning to TRBD2. Looked up from germline, CDR1 is MGHRA and CDR2 is YSYEKL. Trimming took 0 bases from V and 3 from J; bases not matched to a gene: 2. This CDR3 region has 16 residues. The CDR3 DNA sequence: TGCGCCAGCAGCCAAGATAGCGGGGGGAGCTACAATGAGCAGTTCTTC. It translates to CASSQDSGGSYNEQFF.

There are many counts of this clonotype. The chain joins TRBV19 to TRBJ1-1; D may be TRBD1 (6 bases). CDR3 size: 13 residues. Trimming pared 5 bases from V and 4 bases from J, leaving 11 bases between. Germline-derived CDR1 and CDR2 are LNHDA and SQIVND (reference sequence). This CDR3 is CASSSGVGTEAFF. CDR3 DNA: TGTGCCAGTAGTTCAGGGGTGGGCACTGAAGCTTTCTTT. Based on the CDR3 plus reference TRBV19 and TRBJ1-1, the full variable domain is DGGITQSPKYLFRKEGQNVTLSCEQNLNHDAMYWYRQDPGQGLRLIYYSQIVNDFQKGDIAEGYSVSREKKESFPLTVTSAQKNPTAFYLCASSSGVGTEAFFGQGTRLTVV.

V is TRBV7-2 and J is TRBJ2-3; no reliable D call. CDR3 size: 15 residues. The germline V and J ends were trimmed by 5 bases and 3 bases, with 15 bases remaining between them. Germline-derived CDR1 and CDR2 are SGHTA and FQGNSA. The CDR3 spells CASSIVTMATDTQYF. DNA of the CDR3: TGTGCCAGCAGCATAGTGACCATGGCTACAGATACGCAGTATTTT.

This clonotype was seen only once. The chain combines TRBV20-1 with TRBJ1-5; the D is unclear. V lost 2 bases and J 3 bases, leaving 8 bases between the germline ends. The CDR3 totals 13 residues. Germline-derived CDR1 and CDR2 are DFQATT and SNEGSKA (reference sequence). CDR3 nucleotide sequence: TGCAGTGCTAGATTTACAGACAATCAGCCCCAGCATTTT. This encodes CSARFTDNQPQHF.

This rearrangement joins TRBV6-2 or TRBV6-3 to TRBJ2-5; the D is unclear. Looked up from germline, CDR1 is MNHEY and CDR2 is SVGEGT. CDR3 length equals 12 residues. Trimming removed 4 bases at V and 6 bases at J, with 9 bases between. CDR3 nucleotide sequence: TGTGCCAGCAGTTCCCAGGAGAAGACCCAGTACTTC. This encodes CASSSQEKTQYF.

The chain joins TRBV6-5 to TRBJ1-1, with TRBD1 matching over 8 bases. Unmatched junction bases numbered 6, after V lost 0 bases and J lost 9 bases. The CDR3 runs to 14 residues. CDR1 is MNHEY, CDR2 SVGAGI, per germline. The CDR3 reads CASSYSSGGGQAFF. DNA for the CDR3: TGTGCCAGCAGTTACTCGTCAGGGGGCGGGCAAGCTTTCTTT.

This chain uses TRBV6-2 or TRBV6-3 with TRBJ2-2; D ambiguous. The CDR3 has 15 residues. The germline V gene has CDR1 MNHEY and CDR2 SVGEGT. V gave up 0 bases and J gave up 1 base, with 6 bases separating them. The CDR3 nucleotides read TGTGCCAGCAGTTACTCGACGGGGAACACCGGGGAGCTGTTTTTT. Residues: CASSYSTGNTGELFF.

The chain uses TRBV6-2 or TRBV6-3 and TRBJ2-5, with 10 positions matching TRBD2. Per germline, CDR1 MNHEY and CDR2 SVGEGT. Trimming removed 4 bases from V and 4 bases from J; junction bases left unmatched: 3. The CDR3 runs to 14 residues. CDR3 residues: CASSSLAGGETQYF. CDR3 bases: TGTGCCAGCAGTTCGTTAGCGGGGGGAGAGACCCAGTACTTC.

Note on this clonotype: This is likely a read error, given that the CDR3 carries no conserved phenylalanine or tryptophan at its end. V usage is TRBV12-5 and J usage is TRBJ1-1, with a tentative D call TRBD1 (5 bases). Looked up from germline, CDR1 is LGHNT and CDR2 is FRNRAP. The V and J ends lost 0 bases and 4 bases respectively, with 9 bases between them. This CDR3 region has 14 residues. CDR3 coding DNA: TGTGCTAGTGGTTTGGTACCAGGGTTCACTGAAGCTTTCTAT. Translating it yields CASGLVPGFTEAFY.